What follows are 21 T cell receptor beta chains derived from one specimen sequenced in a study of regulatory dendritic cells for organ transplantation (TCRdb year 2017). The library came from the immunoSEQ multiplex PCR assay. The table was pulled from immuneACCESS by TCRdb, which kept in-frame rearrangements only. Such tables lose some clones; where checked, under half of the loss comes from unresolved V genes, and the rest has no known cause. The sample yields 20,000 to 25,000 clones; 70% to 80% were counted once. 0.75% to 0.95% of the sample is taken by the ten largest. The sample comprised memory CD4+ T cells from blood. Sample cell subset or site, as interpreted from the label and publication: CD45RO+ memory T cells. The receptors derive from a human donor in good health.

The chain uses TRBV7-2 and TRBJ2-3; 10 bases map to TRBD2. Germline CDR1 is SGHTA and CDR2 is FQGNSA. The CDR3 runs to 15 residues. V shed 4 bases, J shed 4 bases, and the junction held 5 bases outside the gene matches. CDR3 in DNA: TGTGCCAGCAGCTATAGCGGGGGGTTATCAGATACGCAGTATTTT. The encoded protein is CASSYSGGLSDTQYF.

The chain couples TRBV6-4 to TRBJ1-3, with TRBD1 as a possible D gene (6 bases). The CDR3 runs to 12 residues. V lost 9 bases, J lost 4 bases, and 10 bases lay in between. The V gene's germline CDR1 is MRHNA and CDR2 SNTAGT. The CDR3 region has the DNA TGTGCCAGAACAGGGTGCGGAAACACCATATATTTT. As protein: CARTGCGNTIYF.

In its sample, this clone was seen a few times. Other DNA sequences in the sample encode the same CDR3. CDR3 loop: CASSLLAGSSYEQYF. CDR3 DNA sequence: TGCGCCAGCAGCCTGCTAGCGGGGTCCTCCTACGAGCAGTACTTC. The chain employs TRBV4-3 and TRBJ2-7, with 9 bases aligning to TRBD2. The CDR3 runs 15 residues. Germline CDR1 reads LGHNA; CDR2 reads YSLEER. Losses at the gene ends were 4 bases for V and 0 bases for J; bases not matched to a gene: 4.

This CDR3 reads CASSSRGGRDNEQFF. In nucleotides, the CDR3 is TGTGCCAGCAGCTCACGGGGGGGCCGGGACAATGAGCAGTTCTTC. The rearrangement joins TRBV11-2 to TRBJ2-1; 8 positions match TRBD2. Trimming cost V 4 bases and J 5 bases; bases outside gene matches: 7. The CDR3 is 15 residues long. CDR1 is SGHAT, CDR2 FQNNGV, per germline.

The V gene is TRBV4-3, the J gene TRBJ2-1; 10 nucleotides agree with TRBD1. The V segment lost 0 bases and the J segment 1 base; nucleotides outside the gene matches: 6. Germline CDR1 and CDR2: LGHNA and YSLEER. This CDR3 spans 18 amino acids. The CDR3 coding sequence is TGCGCCAGCAGCCAAGATCGTTTGGGACAGGGGTCCTACAATGAGCAGTTCTTC. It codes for CASSQDRLGQGSYNEQFF.

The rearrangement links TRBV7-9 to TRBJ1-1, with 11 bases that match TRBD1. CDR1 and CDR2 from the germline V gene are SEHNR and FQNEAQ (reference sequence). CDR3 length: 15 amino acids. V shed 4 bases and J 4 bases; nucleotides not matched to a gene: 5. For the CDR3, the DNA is TGTGCCAGCAGCTACGGGACAGGGGGTCCCACTGAAGCTTTCTTT. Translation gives CASSYGTGGPTEAFF.

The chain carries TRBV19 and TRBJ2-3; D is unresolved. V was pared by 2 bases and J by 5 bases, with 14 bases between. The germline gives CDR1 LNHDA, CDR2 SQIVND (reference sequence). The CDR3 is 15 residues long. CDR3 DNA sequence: TGTGCCAGTAGTATACTCCCTCCATATAGAGATACGCAGTATTTT. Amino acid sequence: CASSILPPYRDTQYF.

CDR3 sequence: CASSGSRPQHF. CDR3 nucleotide sequence: TGTGCCAGCAGTGGGTCGAGGCCCCAGCATTTT. V usage is TRBV6-1 and J usage is TRBJ1-5; D not resolved. CDR3 length equals 11 residues. Germline values: CDR1 MNHNS, CDR2 SASEGT. The V gene lost 4 bases and the J gene lost 9 bases, with 7 bases spanning the gap.

This CDR3 reads CAISGGTGGNYGYTF. The DNA of the CDR3 is TGTGCCATCTCGGGGGGGACAGGGGGGAACTATGGCTACACCTTC. The chain employs TRBV7-9 and TRBJ1-2; TRBD1 matches 11 bases. CDR3 length equals 15 residues. J was trimmed by 2 bases and V by 10 bases; bases with no gene match: 9. CDR1 is SEHNR and CDR2 is FQNEAQ in the germline V gene (reference sequence).

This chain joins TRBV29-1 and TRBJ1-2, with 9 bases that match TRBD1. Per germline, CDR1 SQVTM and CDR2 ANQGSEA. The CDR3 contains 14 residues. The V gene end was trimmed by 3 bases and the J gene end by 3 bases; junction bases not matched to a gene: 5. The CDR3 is CSVDDRGAHYGYTF. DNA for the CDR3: TGCAGCGTTGATGACAGGGGGGCCCACTATGGCTACACCTTC.

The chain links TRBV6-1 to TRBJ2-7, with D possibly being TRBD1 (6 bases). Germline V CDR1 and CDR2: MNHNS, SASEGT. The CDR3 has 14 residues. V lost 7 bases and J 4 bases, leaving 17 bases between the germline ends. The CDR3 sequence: CASTKVSTGYEQYF. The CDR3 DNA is TGTGCCAGCACCAAAGTGTCCACAGGGTACGAGCAGTACTTC.

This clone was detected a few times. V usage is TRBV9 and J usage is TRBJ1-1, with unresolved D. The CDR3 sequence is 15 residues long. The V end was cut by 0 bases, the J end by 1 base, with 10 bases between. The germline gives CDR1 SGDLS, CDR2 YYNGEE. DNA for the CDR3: TGTGCCAGCAGCGTAGTAGAGGGTTCGAACACTGAAGCTTTCTTT. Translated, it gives CASSVVEGSNTEAFF.

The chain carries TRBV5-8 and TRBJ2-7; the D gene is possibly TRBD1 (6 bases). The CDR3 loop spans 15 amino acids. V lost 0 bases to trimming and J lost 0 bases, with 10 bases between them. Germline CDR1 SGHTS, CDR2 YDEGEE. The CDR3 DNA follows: TGTGCCAGCAGCTTGGGGGACAAAAACTCCTACGAGCAGTACTTC. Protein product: CASSLGDKNSYEQYF.

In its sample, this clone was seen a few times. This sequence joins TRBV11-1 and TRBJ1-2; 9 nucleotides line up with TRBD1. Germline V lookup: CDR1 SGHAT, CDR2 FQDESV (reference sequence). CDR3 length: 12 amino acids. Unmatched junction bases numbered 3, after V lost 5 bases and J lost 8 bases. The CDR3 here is CASSRTGVGYTF. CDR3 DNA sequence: TGTGCCAGCAGCCGGACAGGGGTCGGCTACACCTTC.

The CDR3 nucleotides are TGTGCCAGCAGCGATTGGGGACAGGTCTACGAGCAGTACTTC. Amino acids: CASSDWGQVYEQYF. The J gene is TRBJ2-7, the V gene TRBV7-2; the match to TRBD1 covers 8 bases. The junction had 6 bases not matched to a gene; V was cut back by 5 bases and J by 3 bases. The CDR3 is 14 residues long. Germline V gene lookup returns CDR1 SGHTA and CDR2 FQGNSA.

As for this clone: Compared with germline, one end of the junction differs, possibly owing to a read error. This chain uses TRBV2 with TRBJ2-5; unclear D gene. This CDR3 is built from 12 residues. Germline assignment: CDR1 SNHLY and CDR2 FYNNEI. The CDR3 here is CATSRVQETQYF. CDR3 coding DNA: TGTGCCACCAGTCGGGTGCAAGAGACCCAGTACTTC.

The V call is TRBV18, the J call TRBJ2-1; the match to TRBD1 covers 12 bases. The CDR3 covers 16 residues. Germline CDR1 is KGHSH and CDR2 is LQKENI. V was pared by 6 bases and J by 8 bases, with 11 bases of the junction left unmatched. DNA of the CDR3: TGTGCCAGCTCTCCCGTCCGGGACAGGGGGCTGGATGAGCAGTTCTTC. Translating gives CASSPVRDRGLDEQFF.

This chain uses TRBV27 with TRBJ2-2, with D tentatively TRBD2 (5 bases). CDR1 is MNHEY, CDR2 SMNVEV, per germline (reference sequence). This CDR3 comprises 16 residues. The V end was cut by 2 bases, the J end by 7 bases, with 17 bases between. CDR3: CASSLLTTGVGGELFF. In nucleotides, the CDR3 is TGTGCCAGCAGTTTACTGACTACCGGCGTCGGCGGGGAGCTGTTTTTT.

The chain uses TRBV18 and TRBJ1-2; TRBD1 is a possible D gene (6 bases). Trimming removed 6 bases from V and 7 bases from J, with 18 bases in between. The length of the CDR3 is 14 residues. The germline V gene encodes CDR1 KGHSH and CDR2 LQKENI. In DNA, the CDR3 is TGTGCCAGCTCGGGTCTACAGGGAGAAGGTGGCTACACCTTC. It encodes CASSGLQGEGGYTF. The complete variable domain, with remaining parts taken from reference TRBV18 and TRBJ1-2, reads NAGVMQNPRHLVRRRGQEARLRCSPMKGHSHVYWYRQLPEEGLKFMVYLQKENIIDESGMPKERFSAEFPKEGPSILRIQQVVRGDSAAYFCASSGLQGEGGYTFGSGTRLTVV.

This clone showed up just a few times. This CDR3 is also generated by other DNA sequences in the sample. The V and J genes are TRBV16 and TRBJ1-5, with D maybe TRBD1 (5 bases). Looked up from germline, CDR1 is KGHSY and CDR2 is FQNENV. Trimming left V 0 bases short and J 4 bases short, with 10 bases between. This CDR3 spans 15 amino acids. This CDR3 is CASSQSGQGNQPQHF. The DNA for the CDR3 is TGTGCCAGCAGCCAATCAGGCCAGGGAAATCAGCCCCAGCATTTT.

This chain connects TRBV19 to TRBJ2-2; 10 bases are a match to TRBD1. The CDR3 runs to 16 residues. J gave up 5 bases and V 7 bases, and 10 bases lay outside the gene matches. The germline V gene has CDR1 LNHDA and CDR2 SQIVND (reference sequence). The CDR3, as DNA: TGTGCCAGTACTACCCGGGACAGGGGATCGACCGGGGAGCTGTTTTTT. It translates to CASTTRDRGSTGELFF. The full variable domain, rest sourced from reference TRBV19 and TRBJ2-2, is DGGITQSPKYLFRKEGQNVTLSCEQNLNHDAMYWYRQDPGQGLRLIYYSQIVNDFQKGDIAEGYSVSREKKESFPLTVTSAQKNPTAFYLCASTTRDRGSTGELFFGEGSRLTVL.